The 20 T cell receptor beta chains in this list originate from one sample, sequenced in a study of breast tumors, draining lymph nodes, adjacent tissues. TCRdb itself ran the multiplex PCR reads through MiXCR, one entry per CDR3 protein. The sample shows approximately 15,000 distinct CDR3 sequences, roughly 63% of them seen only once. Sequencing was performed on tumor-adjacent breast tissue. Receptors originate from a female donor with breast cancer. Some clones in this sample may be carry-over from other donors' samples.

This rearrangement joins TRBV2 to TRBJ2-7; the D is unclear. V lost 8 bases and J lost 6, with 11 bases in between. In germline, CDR1 is SNHLY, CDR2 FYNNEI. The CDR3 has 11 amino acids. The CDR3: CASLYGVEQYF. As DNA, the CDR3 is TGTGCCAGCCTATACGGCGTCGAGCAGTACTTC.

Judged by abundance, this clonotype is medium-sized (0.01 to 0.1%). This chain uses TRBV7-8 with TRBJ2-7; 7 bases match TRBD1. This CDR3 comprises 14 residues. Germline V gene data show CDR1 as SGHVS and CDR2 as FQNEAQ. V lost 5 bases to trimming and J lost 1 base; unmatched junction nucleotides: 5. DNA of the CDR3: TGTGCCAGCAGCCCCTCGGACAGGTCCTACGAGCAGTACTTC. This sequence encodes CASSPSDRSYEQYF.

The chain joins TRBV6-6 to TRBJ1-4, with a weak D call TRBD1 (5 bases). V gave up 4 bases and J gave up 1 base, with 10 bases separating them. The length of the CDR3 is 15 residues. Germline CDR1 is MNHNY and CDR2 is SVGAGI (reference sequence). The CDR3 DNA reads TGTGCCAGCAGTTCCGACAGCCGAACTAATGAAAAACTGTTTTTT. It is translated as CASSSDSRTNEKLFF.

The V call is TRBV20-1, the J call TRBJ2-1; D remains unclear. Germline V gene sequence: CDR1 DFQATT, CDR2 SNEGSKA (reference sequence). V lost 7 bases to trimming and J lost 3 bases, with 16 bases between them. The CDR3 totals 14 residues. CDR3: CSVWGQSVYNEQFF. CDR3 nucleotide sequence: TGCAGTGTATGGGGTCAGTCGGTCTACAATGAGCAGTTCTTC.

J is TRBJ2-3 and V is TRBV20-1; D ambiguous. V was cut by 0 bases and J by 14 bases, with 18 bases left in between. The CDR3 length is 13 residues. From germline, CDR1 is DFQATT and CDR2 SNEGSKA (reference sequence). In DNA, the CDR3 is TGCAGTGCTAGAGATCGGACGACCTCACTCGGGTATTTT. Translated, it gives CSARDRTTSLGYF.

The rearrangement joins TRBV11-3 to TRBJ1-3; D is unclear. CDR3 size: 16 residues. Germline V gives CDR1 SGHNT, CDR2 YENEEA. V was shortened by 3 bases and J by 0 bases, with 12 bases between the two germline ends. CDR3 sequence reads: CASSFPPSTSGNTIYF. In nucleotides, the CDR3 is TGTGCCAGCAGCTTCCCCCCTTCGACCTCTGGAAACACCATATATTTT.

This clonotype is labeled medium-sized. This chain connects TRBV18 to TRBJ1-2; 8 bases are shared with TRBD1. The CDR3 extends over 14 amino acids. With 4 bases clipped from V and 2 bases from J, the junction kept 3 bases outside the gene matches. Germline CDR1 reads KGHSH; CDR2 reads LQKENI. The CDR3 here is CASSLRTGNYGYTF. The CDR3 bases are TGTGCCAGCTCACTACGGACAGGGAACTATGGCTACACCTTC.

The chain is built from TRBV2 and TRBJ2-1; TRBD1 matches at 9 bases. This CDR3 contains 14 residues. From germline, CDR1 is SNHLY and CDR2 FYNNEI. The ends lost 5 bases at V and 8 bases at J; junction bases unmatched: 7. The CDR3 reads CASSIGQGYDEQFF. The CDR3 nucleotides are TGTGCCAGCAGTATAGGACAGGGGTATGATGAGCAGTTCTTC.

There are many counts of this clonotype. The V gene is TRBV5-6, the J gene TRBJ2-5; D assignment may be TRBD1 or TRBD2 (5 bases each). In germline, CDR1 is SGHDT, CDR2 YYEEEE. The CDR3 totals 13 residues. V lost 0 bases and J lost 4, with 7 bases in between. The chain's CDR3 is CASSLGGTETQYF. DNA of the CDR3: TGTGCCAGCAGCTTGGGGGGGACAGAGACCCAGTACTTC. Full variable domain (remainder filled in from reference TRBV5-6 and TRBJ2-5): DAGVTQSPTHLIKTRGQQVTLRCSPKSGHDTVSWYQQALGQGPQFIFQYYEEEERQRGNFPDRFSGHQFPNYSSELNVNALLLGDSALYLCASSLGGTETQYFGPGTRLLVL.

The J gene is TRBJ2-6, the V gene TRBV7-2, with D uncertain. The CDR3 is 15 residues long. Germline V lookup: CDR1 SGHTA, CDR2 FQGNSA. V was shortened by 6 bases and J by 2 bases, with 11 bases between the two germline ends. The CDR3 DNA reads as TGTGCCAGCAGTTCGGTTCCGGCTGGGGCCAACGTCCTGACTTTC. It yields the protein CASSSVPAGANVLTF. Using reference TRBV7-2 and TRBJ2-6 for the parts outside the CDR3, the full variable domain is GAGVSQSPSNKVTEKGKDVELRCDPISGHTALYWYRQSLGQGLEFLIYFQGNSAPDKSGLPSDRFSAERTGGSVSTLTIQRTQQEDSAVYLCASSSVPAGANVLTFGAGSRLTVL.

This clonotype showed up just once. V is TRBV7-2 and J is TRBJ2-1, with 9 positions matching TRBD2. The CDR3 is 18 residues long. Germline V gene data show CDR1 as SGHTA and CDR2 as FQGNSA. Unmatched junction bases numbered 17, after V lost 5 bases and J lost 6 bases. The CDR3, as DNA: TGTGCCAGCAGCCCCCAGATTTTTAGCGGGGGACGGGGCAATGAGCAGTTCTTC. This translates into CASSPQIFSGGRGNEQFF.

In its sample, this clonotype was seen many times. Being one base from a much bigger clone, this may be a read error. This chain joins TRBV20-1 and TRBJ1-6; D unclear. Germline-derived CDR1 and CDR2 are DFQATT and SNEGSKA (reference sequence). This CDR3 region has 14 residues. The chain's CDR3 is CSAGEAGWDPPLHF. The CDR3 bases are TGCAGTGCTGGAGAGGCGGGGTGGGATCCCCCCCTCCACTTT.

By share, this clonotype counts as medium-sized. The CDR3 coding sequence is TGCAGCGTTGAGGTAACTATCTACGAGCAGTACTTC. Encoded protein: CSVEVTIYEQYF. The chain uses TRBV29-1 and TRBJ2-7; D gene uncertain. Trimming left V 3 bases short and J 3 bases short, with 9 bases between. Germline lookup yields CDR1 SQVTM and CDR2 ANQGSEA. The CDR3 contains 12 residues.

The chain carries TRBV9 and TRBJ2-7; 8 nucleotides line up with TRBD2. The CDR3 runs to 14 residues. V trimming: 4 bases; J trimming: 6 bases; junction bases outside the gene matches: 9. Germline loops: CDR1 SGDLS, CDR2 YYNGEE. The CDR3, as DNA: TGTGCCAGCAGCAAGGCGGGGGGCTCGGGCGAGCAGTACTTC. Translated: CASSKAGGSGEQYF.

The chain uses TRBV7-2 and TRBJ2-5; 10 positions agree with TRBD2. Trimming removed 2 bases from V and 4 bases from J; junction bases left unmatched: 7. Germline values: CDR1 SGHTA, CDR2 FQGNSA. The CDR3 consists of 16 residues. The CDR3 DNA is TGTGCCAGCAGCTTACTAGCGGGGGCCTCTTTAGAGACCCAGTACTTC. The encoded protein is CASSLLAGASLETQYF.

The sample holds many counts of this clonotype. The V and J genes are TRBV4-2 and TRBJ2-5; the match to TRBD2 covers 9 bases. The germline V gene has CDR1 LGHNA and CDR2 YNFKEQ. CDR3 size: 20 residues. V gave up 1 base and J gave up 0 bases; unmatched junction bases: 15. As DNA, the CDR3 is TGTGCCAGCAGCCAAGTGGTACTTGCGGGGGGGCTTTCTTACCAAGAGACCCAGTACTTC. It encodes CASSQVVLAGGLSYQETQYF.

This clonotype is categorized as medium-sized. This chain connects TRBV20-1 to TRBJ1-3, with no clear D. The germline CDR1 and CDR2 sequences are DFQATT and SNEGSKA (reference sequence). This CDR3 is built from 12 residues. The DNA of the CDR3 is TGCGTGGCCCATGGGTCTGGAAACACCATATATTTT. It encodes CVAHGSGNTIYF.

The chain joins TRBV7-6 to TRBJ2-7, with 8 bases matching TRBD2. Trimming at V came to 5 bases and at J to 2 bases, leaving 8 bases not matched to a gene. CDR3 length equals 15 residues. Germline CDR1 SGHVS, CDR2 FNYEAQ. The CDR3: CASSPYSGETYEQYF. CDR3 sequence (DNA): TGTGCCAGCAGCCCCTATAGCGGGGAAACCTACGAGCAGTACTTC.

This chain uses TRBV2 with TRBJ1-4, with D tentatively TRBD1 (5 bases). Trimming stripped 9 bases from V and 5 bases from J, with 10 bases between. CDR1 and CDR2 (germline): SNHLY, FYNNEI. The CDR3 runs to 12 residues. CDR3 bases: TGTGCCAGTCGGAGGGGCAATGAAAAACTGTTTTTT. It specifies CASRRGNEKLFF.

This chain uses TRBV20-1 with TRBJ2-1, with 13 bases identical to TRBD2. The CDR3 totals 15 residues. Germline V gene lookup returns CDR1 DFQATT and CDR2 SNEGSKA (reference sequence). V shed 3 bases, J shed 4 bases, and the junction held 3 bases outside the gene matches. The CDR3 here is CSASELAGGYNEQFF. In nucleotides, the CDR3 is TGCAGTGCTAGTGAACTAGCGGGGGGGTACAATGAGCAGTTCTTC.